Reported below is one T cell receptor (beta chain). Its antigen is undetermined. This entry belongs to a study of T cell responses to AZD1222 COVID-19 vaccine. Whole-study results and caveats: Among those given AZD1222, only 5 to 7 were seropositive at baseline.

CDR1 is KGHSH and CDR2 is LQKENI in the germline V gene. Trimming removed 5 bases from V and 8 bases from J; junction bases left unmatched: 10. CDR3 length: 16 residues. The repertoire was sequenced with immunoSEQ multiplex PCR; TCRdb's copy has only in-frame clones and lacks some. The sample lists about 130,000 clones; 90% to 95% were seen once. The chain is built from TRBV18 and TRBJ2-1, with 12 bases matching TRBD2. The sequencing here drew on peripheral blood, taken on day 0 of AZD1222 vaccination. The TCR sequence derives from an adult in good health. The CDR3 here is CASSALAGGPLDEQFF. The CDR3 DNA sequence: TGTGCCAGCTCAGCCCTAGCGGGAGGGCCATTGGATGAGCAGTTCTTC. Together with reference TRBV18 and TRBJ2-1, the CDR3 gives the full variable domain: NAGVMQNPRHLVRRRGQEARLRCSPMKGHSHVYWYRQLPEEGLKFMVYLQKENIIDESGMPKERFSAEFPKEGPSILRIQQVVRGDSAAYFCASSALAGGPLDEQFFGPGTRLTVL.